A selection of T cell receptor beta chains follows, all from one sample in a study of cytomegalovirus exposure and HLA in healthy donors. Assay: immunoSEQ multiplex PCR; the TCRdb copy retains only in-frame clones and omits some. The sample carries 150,000 or so clones, around 80% recorded once. Sequences were obtained from PBMCs. These receptor sequences come from a woman between 45 and 60 years old in good health and CMV-seropositive. Both conserved end residues are part of each CDR3. A D gene is named only where the DNA matches it firmly. A row's size may be missing; if present it is once, few, many or a size class.

>TRBV5-4|-|TRBD2|TRBJ2-5
CASAAGTSGGSQETQYF
TGTGCCAGTGCGGCCGGGACTAGCGGGGGATCCCAAGAGACCCAGTACTTC
>TRBV9|-|-|TRBJ2-1
CASSVGGNRGNEQFF
TGTGCCAGCAGCGTAGGCGGGAACCGTGGAAATGAGCAGTTCTTC
>TRBV19|-|-|TRBJ1-1
CASSIVLQGAEAFF
TGTGCCAGTAGTATAGTTTTACAGGGTGCTGAAGCTTTCTTT
>TRBV7-9|-|TRBD1|TRBJ1-2
CSSSLARQGSDGYTF
TGTTCCAGCAGCCTAGCACGACAGGGTTCTGATGGCTACACCTTC
>TRBV5-1|-|-|TRBJ1-1
CASSSQGLGEAFF
TGCGCCAGCAGCTCCCAGGGTCTGGGAGAAGCTTTCTTT
>TRBV28|-|TRBD2|TRBJ2-5
CASSPGLAATQETQYF
TGTGCCAGCAGTCCCGGACTAGCGGCGACCCAAGAGACCCAGTACTTC
>TRBV5-8|-|-|TRBJ1-5
CASSSYNQPQHF
TGTGCCAGCAGCTCTTACAATCAGCCCCAGCATTTT
>TRBV5-6|-|TRBD2|TRBJ2-5
CASSLGLAGQETQYF
TGTGCCAGCAGCTTGGGACTAGCGGGCCAAGAGACCCAGTACTTC
>TRBV30|-|-|TRBJ2-3
CAWSVGGTDTQYF
TGTGCCTGGAGTGTCGGGGGCACAGATACGCAGTATTTT
>TRBV19|-|-|TRBJ1-2
CASSRAQGTNYGYTF
TGTGCCAGTAGTAGGGCTCAGGGAACTAACTATGGCTACACCTTC
>TRBV9|-|-|TRBJ2-7
CASSVGQGRHEQYF
TGTGCCAGCAGCGTTGGGCAGGGTAGGCACGAGCAGTACTTC
>TRBV10-3|-|TRBD1|TRBJ1-2
CAISGDSLNYGYTF
TGTGCCATCAGCGGGGACAGCTTAAACTATGGCTACACCTTC
>TRBV4-3|-|TRBD2|TRBJ2-1
CASSQDNKRGNNEQFF
TGCGCCAGCAGCCAAGATAACAAGCGGGGGAACAATGAGCAGTTCTTC
>TRBV19|-|TRBD2|TRBJ2-4
CASSTTGLGDIQYF
TGTGCCAGTAGTACGACGGGACTAGGCGACATTCAGTACTTC
>TRBV7-7|-|-|TRBJ2-3
CASSPGGQSDTQYF
TGTGCTAGCAGCCCCGGCGGCCAATCGGATACGCAGTATTTT
>TRBV28|-|TRBD1|TRBJ1-5
CASSFRQGGQPQHF
TGTGCCAGCAGTTTTAGACAGGGAGGTCAGCCCCAGCATTTT
>TRBV5-1|once|TRBD2|TRBJ2-1
CASSSVASGRNEQFF
TGCGCCAGCAGCTCCGTCGCTAGCGGGAGGAATGAGCAGTTCTTC